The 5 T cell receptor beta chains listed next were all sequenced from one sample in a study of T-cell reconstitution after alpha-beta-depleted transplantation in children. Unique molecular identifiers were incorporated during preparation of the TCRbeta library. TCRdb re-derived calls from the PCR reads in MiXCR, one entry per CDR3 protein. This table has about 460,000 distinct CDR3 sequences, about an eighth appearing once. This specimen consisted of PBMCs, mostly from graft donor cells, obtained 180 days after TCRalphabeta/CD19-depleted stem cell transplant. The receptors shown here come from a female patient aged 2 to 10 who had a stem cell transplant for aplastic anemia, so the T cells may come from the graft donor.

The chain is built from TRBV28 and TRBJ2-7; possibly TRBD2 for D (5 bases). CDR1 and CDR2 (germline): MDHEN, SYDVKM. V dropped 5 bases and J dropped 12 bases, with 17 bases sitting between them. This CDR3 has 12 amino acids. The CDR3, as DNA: TGTGCCAGCAGTCTAGCCCCCCTAGCTACGTACTTC. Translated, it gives CASSLAPLATYF. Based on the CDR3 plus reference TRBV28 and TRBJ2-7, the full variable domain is DVKVTQSSRYLVKRTGEKVFLECVQDMDHENMFWYRQDPGLGLRLIYFSYDVKMKEKGDIPEGYSVSREKKERFSLILESASTNQTSMYLCASSLAPLATYFGPGTRLTVT.

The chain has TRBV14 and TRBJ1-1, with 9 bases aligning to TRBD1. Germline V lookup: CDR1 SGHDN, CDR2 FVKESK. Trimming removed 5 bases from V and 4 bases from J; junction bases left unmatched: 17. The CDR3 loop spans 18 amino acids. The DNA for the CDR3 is TGTGCCAGCAGCTTCCACCCGGGACAGGGAGTCCCGAGCACTGAAGCTTTCTTT. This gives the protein CASSFHPGQGVPSTEAFF.

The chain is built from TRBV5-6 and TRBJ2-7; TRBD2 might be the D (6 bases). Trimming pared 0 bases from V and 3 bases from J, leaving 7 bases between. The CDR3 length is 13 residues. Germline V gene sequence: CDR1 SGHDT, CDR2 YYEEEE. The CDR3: CASSLDSGYEQYF. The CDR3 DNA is TGTGCCAGCAGCTTGGATAGCGGCTACGAGCAGTACTTC.

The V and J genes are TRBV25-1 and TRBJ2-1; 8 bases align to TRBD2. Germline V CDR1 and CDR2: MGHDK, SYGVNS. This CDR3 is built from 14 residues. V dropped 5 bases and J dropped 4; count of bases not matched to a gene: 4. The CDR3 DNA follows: TGTGCCAGCAGTACGGGGGGGAGGTACAATGAGCAGTTCTTC. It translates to CASSTGGRYNEQFF. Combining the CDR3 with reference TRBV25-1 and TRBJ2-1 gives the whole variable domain EADIYQTPRYLVIGTGKKITLECSQTMGHDKMYWYQQDPGMELHLIHYSYGVNSTEKGDLSSESTVSRIRTEHFPLTLESARPSHTSQYLCASSTGGRYNEQFFGPGTRLTVL.

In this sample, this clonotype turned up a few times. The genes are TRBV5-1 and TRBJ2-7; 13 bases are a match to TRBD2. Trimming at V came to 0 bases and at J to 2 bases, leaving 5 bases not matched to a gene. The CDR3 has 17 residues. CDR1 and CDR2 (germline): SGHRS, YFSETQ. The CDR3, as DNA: TGCGCCAGCAGCTTGGGACTAGCGGGAGGCGGGGCCTACGAGCAGTACTTC. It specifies CASSLGLAGGGAYEQYF.